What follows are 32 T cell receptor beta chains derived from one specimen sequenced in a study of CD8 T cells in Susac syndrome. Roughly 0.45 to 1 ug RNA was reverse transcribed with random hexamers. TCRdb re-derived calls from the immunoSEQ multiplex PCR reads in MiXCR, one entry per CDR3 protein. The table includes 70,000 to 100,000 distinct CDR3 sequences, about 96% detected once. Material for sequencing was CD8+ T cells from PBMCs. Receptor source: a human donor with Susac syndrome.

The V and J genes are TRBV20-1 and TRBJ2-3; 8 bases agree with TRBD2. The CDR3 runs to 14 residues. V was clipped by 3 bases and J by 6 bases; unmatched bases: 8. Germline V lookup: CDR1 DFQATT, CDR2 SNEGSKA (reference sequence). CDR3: CSASPQRGYDTQYF. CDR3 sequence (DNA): TGCAGTGCTAGCCCCCAGCGGGGGTATGATACGCAGTATTTT.

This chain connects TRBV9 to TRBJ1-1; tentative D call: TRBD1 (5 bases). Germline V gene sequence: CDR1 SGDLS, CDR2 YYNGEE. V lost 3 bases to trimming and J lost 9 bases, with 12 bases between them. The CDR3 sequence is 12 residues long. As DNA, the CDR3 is TGTGCCAGCAGCGCCTGGGACGGACAAGCTTTCTTT. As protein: CASSAWDGQAFF.

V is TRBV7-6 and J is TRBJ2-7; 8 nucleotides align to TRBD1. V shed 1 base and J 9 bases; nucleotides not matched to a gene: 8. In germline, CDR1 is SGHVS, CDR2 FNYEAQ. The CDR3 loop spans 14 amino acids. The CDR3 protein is CASSLGGGQGLQYF. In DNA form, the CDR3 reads TGTGCCAGCAGCTTAGGGGGCGGACAGGGTTTGCAGTACTTC.

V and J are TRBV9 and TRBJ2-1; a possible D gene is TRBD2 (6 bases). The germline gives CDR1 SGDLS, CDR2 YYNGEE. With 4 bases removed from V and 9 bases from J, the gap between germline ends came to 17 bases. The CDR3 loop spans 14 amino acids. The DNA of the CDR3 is TGTGCCAGCAGCACACGGGACTTAGAAGGTGAGCAGTTCTTC. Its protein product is CASSTRDLEGEQFF. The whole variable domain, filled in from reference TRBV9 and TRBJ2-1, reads DSGVTQTPKHLITATGQRVTLRCSPRSGDLSVYWYQQSLDQGLQFLIQYYNGEERAKGNILERFSAQQFPDLHSELNLSSLELGDSALYFCASSTRDLEGEQFFGPGTRLTVL.

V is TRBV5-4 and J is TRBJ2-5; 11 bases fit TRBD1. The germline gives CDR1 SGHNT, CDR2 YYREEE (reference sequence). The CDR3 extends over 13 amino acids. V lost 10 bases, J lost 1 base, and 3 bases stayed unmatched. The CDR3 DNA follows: TGTGCCGGAGGGACAGGGGGCCAAGAGACCCAGTACTTC. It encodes CAGGTGGQETQYF. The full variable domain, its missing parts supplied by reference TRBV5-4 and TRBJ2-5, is ETGVTQSPTHLIKTRGQQVTLRCSSQSGHNTVSWYQQALGQGPQFIFQYYREEENGRGNFPPRFSGLQFPNYSSELNVNALELDDSALYLCAGGTGGQETQYFGPGTRLLVL.

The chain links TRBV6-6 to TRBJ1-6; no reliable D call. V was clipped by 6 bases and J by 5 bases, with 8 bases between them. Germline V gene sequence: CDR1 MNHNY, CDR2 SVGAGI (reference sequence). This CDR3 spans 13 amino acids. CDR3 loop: CASSHNDNSPLHF. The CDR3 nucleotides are TGTGCCAGCAGCCACAACGATAATTCACCCCTCCACTTT.

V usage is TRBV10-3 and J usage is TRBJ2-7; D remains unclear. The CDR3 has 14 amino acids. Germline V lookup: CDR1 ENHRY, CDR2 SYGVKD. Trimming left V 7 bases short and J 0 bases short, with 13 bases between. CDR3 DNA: TGTGCCATCAACTATGGTGGGAACTCCTACGAGCAGTACTTC. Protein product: CAINYGGNSYEQYF.

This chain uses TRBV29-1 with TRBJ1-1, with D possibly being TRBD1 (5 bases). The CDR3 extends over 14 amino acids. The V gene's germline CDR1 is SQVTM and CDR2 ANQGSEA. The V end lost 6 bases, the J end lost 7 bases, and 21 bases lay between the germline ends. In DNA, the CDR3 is TGCAGCGTCGTGGATACGGGACGGATGATTGAAGCTTTCTTT. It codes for CSVVDTGRMIEAFF.

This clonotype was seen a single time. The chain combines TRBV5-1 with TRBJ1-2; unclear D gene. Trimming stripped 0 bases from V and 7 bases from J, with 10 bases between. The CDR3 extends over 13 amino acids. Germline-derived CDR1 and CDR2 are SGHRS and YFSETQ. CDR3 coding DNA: TGCGCCAGCAGCTTGGGCTTCGGCGGTGGCTACACCTTC. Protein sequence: CASSLGFGGGYTF.

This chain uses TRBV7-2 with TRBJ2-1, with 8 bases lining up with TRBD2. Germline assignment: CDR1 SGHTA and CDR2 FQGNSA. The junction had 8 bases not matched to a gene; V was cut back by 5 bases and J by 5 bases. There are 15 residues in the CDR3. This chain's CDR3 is CASSGWGTRNNEQFF. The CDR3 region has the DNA TGTGCCAGCAGCGGATGGGGGACTAGAAACAATGAGCAGTTCTTC.

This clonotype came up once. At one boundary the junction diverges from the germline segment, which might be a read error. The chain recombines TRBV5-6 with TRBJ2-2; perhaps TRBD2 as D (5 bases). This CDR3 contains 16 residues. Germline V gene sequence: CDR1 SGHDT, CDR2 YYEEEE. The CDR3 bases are TGTGCCAGCAGCTTGGGGGTAATGACGAACACCGGGGAGTTGTTTTTT. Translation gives CASSLGVMTNTGELFF.

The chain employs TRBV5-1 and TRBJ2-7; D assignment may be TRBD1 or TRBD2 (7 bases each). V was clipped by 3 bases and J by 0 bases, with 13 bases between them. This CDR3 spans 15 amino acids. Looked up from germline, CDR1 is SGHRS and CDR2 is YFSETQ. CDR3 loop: CASSWEGASSYEQYF. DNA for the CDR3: TGCGCCAGCAGCTGGGAGGGGGCGAGCTCCTACGAGCAGTACTTC.

CDR3 sequence: CASSGPRHEETQYF. Written as DNA, the CDR3 is TGTGCCAGCAGCGGGCCCCGACACGAAGAGACCCAGTACTTC. The rearrangement joins TRBV9 to TRBJ2-5; the D is unclear. Germline V gene sequence: CDR1 SGDLS, CDR2 YYNGEE. The V end was cut by 3 bases, the J end by 3 bases, with 12 bases between. The CDR3 contains 14 residues.

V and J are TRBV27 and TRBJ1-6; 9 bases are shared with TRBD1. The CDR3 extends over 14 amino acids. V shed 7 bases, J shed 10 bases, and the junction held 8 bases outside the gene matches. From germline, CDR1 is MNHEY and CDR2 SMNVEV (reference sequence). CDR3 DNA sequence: TGTGCCAGCACTCCAGGGACAGGGAACTCACCCCTCCACTTT. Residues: CASTPGTGNSPLHF.

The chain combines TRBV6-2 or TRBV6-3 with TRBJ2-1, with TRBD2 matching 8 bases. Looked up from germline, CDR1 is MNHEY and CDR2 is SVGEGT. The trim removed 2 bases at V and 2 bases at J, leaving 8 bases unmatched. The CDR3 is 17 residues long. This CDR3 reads CASSYAGGGRTYNEQFF. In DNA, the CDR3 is TGTGCCAGCAGTTACGCTGGCGGGGGGCGGACCTACAATGAGCAGTTCTTC.

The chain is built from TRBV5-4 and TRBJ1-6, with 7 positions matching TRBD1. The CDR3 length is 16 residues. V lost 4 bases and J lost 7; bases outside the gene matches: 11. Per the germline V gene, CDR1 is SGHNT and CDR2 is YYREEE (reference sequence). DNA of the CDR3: TGTGCCAGCAGCATAGGCGCGGGACAGATAAATTCACCCCTCCACTTT. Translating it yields CASSIGAGQINSPLHF.

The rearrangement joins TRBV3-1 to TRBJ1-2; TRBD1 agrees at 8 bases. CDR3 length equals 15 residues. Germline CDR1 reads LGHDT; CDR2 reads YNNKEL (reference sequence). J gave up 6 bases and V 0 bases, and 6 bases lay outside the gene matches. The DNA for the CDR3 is TGTGCCAGCAGCCAAGATCTTGGACAGGGAGATGGCTACACCTTC. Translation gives CASSQDLGQGDGYTF.

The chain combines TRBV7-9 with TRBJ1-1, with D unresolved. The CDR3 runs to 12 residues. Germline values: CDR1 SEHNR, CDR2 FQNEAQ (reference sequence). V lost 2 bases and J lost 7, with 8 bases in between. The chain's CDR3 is CASSLTGYEAFF. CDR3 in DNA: TGTGCCAGCAGCTTAACGGGGTATGAAGCTTTCTTT.

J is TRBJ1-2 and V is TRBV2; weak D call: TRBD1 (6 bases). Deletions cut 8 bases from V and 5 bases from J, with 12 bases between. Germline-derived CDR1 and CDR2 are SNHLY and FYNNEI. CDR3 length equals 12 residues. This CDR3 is CASLTGVYGYTF. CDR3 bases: TGTGCCAGCTTGACAGGTGTTTATGGCTACACCTTC.

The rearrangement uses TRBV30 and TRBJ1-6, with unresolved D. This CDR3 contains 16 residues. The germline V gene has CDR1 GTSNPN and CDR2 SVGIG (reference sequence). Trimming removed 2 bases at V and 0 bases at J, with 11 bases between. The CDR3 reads CAWSWTGSSYNSPLHF. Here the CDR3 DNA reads TGTGCCTGGAGTTGGACCGGGAGCTCCTATAATTCACCCCTCCACTTT.

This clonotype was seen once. Here the CDR3 DNA reads TGTGCCAGCAGTTCGACCGGGACAGGGCTTGAAAAACTGTTTTTT. It encodes CASSSTGTGLEKLFF. The V call is TRBV27, the J call TRBJ1-4, with 9 bases lining up with TRBD1. V lost 4 bases to trimming and J lost 7 bases; unmatched junction nucleotides: 7. CDR1 MNHEY and CDR2 SMNVEV come from the germline V gene (reference sequence). This CDR3 region has 15 residues.

CDR3 bases: TGCAGCGTTCTGATCTCTGGAAACACCATATATTTT. This encodes CSVLISGNTIYF. This chain uses TRBV29-1 with TRBJ1-3; D remains unclear. Trimming removed 5 bases from V and 0 bases from J, with 5 bases in between. The CDR3 consists of 12 residues. CDR1 is SQVTM and CDR2 is ANQGSEA in the germline V gene.

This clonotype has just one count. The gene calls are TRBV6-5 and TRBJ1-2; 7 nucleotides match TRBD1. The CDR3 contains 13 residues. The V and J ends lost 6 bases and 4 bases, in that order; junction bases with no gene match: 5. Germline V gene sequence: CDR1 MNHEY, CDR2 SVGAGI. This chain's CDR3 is CASRPQGRYGYTF. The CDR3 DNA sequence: TGTGCCAGCAGGCCACAGGGGCGCTATGGCTACACCTTC.

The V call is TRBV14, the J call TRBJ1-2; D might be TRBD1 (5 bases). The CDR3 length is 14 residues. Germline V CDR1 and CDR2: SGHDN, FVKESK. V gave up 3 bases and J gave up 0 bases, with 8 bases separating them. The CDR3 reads CASSQTAPNYGYTF. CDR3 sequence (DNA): TGTGCCAGCAGCCAGACAGCCCCTAACTATGGCTACACCTTC. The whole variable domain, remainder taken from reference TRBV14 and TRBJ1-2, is EAGVTQFPSHSVIEKGQTVTLRCDPISGHDNLYWYRRVMGKEIKFLLHFVKESKQDESGMPNNRFLAERTGGTYSTLKVQPAELEDSGVYFCASSQTAPNYGYTFGSGTRLTVV.

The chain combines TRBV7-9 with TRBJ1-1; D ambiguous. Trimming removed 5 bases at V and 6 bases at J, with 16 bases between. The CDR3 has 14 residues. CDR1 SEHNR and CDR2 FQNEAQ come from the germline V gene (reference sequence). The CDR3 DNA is TGTGCCAGCAGCGGCCGGGGAGGAACCGCTGAAGCTTTCTTT. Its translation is CASSGRGGTAEAFF. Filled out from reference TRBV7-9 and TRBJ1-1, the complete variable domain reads DTGVSQNPRHKITKRGQNVTFRCDPISEHNRLYWYRQTLGQGPEFLTYFQNEAQLEKSRLLSDRFSAERPKGSFSTLEIQRTEQGDSAMYLCASSGRGGTAEAFFGQGTRLTVV.

Written as DNA, the CDR3 is TGTGCCAGCAGTTACGCCAGGGGGCTAGGCGGTGACTATGGCTACACCTTC. Residues: CASSYARGLGGDYGYTF. This rearrangement joins TRBV6-5 to TRBJ1-2; 8 bases are a match to TRBD1. The V segment lost 2 bases and the J segment 3 bases; nucleotides outside the gene matches: 11. CDR1 is MNHEY and CDR2 is SVGAGI in the germline V gene. This CDR3 has 17 amino acids.

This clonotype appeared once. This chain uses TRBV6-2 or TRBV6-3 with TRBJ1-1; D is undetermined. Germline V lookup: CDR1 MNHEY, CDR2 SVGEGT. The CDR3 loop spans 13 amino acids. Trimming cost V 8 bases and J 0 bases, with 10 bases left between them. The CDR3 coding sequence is TGTGCCAGCCGCCTAGGTCTGAACACTGAAGCTTTCTTT. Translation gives CASRLGLNTEAFF.

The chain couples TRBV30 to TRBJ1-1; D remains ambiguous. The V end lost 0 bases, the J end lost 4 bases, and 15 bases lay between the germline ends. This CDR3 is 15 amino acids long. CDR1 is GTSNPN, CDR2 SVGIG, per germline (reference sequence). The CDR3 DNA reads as TGTGCCTGGAGTGTCGGGTCCACGATTGGCACTGAAGCTTTCTTT. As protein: CAWSVGSTIGTEAFF.

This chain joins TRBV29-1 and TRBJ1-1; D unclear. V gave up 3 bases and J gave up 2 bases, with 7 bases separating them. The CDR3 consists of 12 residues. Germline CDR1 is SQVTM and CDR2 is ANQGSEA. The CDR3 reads CSVDQLNTEAFF. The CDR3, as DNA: TGCAGCGTTGATCAACTCAACACTGAAGCTTTCTTT.

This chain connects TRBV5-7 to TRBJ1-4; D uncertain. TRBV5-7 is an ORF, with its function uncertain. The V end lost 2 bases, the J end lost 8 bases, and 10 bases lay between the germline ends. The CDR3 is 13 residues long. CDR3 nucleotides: TGTGCCAGCAGCTTTCGGGTTTACGAAAAACTGTTTTTT. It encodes CASSFRVYEKLFF.

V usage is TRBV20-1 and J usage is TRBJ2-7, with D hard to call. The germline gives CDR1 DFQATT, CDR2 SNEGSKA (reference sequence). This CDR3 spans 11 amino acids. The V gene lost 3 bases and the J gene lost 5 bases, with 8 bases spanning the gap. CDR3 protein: CSASHQNEQYF. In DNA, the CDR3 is TGCAGTGCTAGTCATCAAAACGAGCAGTACTTC.

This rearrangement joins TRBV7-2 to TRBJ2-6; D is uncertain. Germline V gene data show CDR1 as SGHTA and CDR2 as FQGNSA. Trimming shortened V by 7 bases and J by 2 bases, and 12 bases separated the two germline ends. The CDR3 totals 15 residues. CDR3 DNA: TGTGCCAGCACCCTAACAAGTACTGGGGCCAACGTCCTGACTTTC. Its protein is CASTLTSTGANVLTF.